This T cell receptor beta chain came from a study of regulatory T cells in long-lasting Graves disease. Notes on the study in general: Favoring TRBV28, TRBJ1-2 and TRBJ2-5 was a feature seen in persistent disease.

From germline, CDR1 is MDHEN and CDR2 SYDVKM. V trimming: 6 bases; J trimming: 0 bases; junction bases outside the gene matches: 8. This CDR3 region has 16 residues. Through Arm-PCR of CDR3 regions and iRepertoire HTBI primers, TCR beta libraries were built. TCRdb redid the calling of the multiplex PCR reads with MiXCR, one entry per CDR3 protein. Found here are 400,000 to 550,000 distinct CDR3 sequences, around 15% of them singletons; the top ten hold around 10%. This clonotype was found many times. The antigen remains undetermined. Indicated time point: newly diagnosed GD, antithyroid drugs for less than 3 months. After RNA was extracted from PBMCs, the TCR library was made from it. The same sample was also studied in work on T cells in Graves' hyperthyroidism and ophthalmopathy. That source adds: The HTBI set primed first-round TCR CDR3 RT-PCR.

This sequence was found in a woman in her twenties or thirties with Graves disease. This specimen was peripheral blood mononuclear cells (PBMCs), taken at new diagnosis, from a patient treated with antithyroid drugs. V gene TRBV28 combines with J gene TRBJ1-1; 9 nucleotides align to TRBD1. The CDR3 sequence: CASSGTGTGLNTEAFF. The CDR3 bases are TGTGCCAGCAGCGGGACGGGGACAGGGCTGAACACTGAAGCTTTCTTT.